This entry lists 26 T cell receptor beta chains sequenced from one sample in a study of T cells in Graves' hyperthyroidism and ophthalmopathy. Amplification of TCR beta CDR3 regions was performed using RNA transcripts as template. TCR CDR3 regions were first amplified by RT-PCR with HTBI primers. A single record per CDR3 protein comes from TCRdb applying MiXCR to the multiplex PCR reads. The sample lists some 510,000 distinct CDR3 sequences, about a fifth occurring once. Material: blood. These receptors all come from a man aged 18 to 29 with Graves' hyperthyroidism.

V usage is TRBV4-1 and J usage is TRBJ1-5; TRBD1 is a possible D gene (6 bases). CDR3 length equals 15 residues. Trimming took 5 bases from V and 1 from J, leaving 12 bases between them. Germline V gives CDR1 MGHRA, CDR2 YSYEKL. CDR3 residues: CASSFNRASNQPQHF. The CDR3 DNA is TGCGCCAGCAGCTTTAACAGGGCGAGCAATCAGCCCCAGCATTTT.

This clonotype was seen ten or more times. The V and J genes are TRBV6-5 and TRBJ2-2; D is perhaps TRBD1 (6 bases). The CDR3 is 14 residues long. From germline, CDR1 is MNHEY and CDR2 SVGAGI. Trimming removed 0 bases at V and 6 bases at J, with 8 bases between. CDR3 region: CASSYSAGAGELFF. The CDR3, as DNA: TGTGCCAGCAGTTACTCGGCAGGGGCCGGGGAGCTGTTTTTT.

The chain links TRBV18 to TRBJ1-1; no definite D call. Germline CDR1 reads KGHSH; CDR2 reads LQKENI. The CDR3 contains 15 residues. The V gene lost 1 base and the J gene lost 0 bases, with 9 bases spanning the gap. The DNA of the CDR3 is TGTGCCAGCTCACCACAGTCGAGGGTGAACACTGAAGCTTTCTTT. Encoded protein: CASSPQSRVNTEAFF.

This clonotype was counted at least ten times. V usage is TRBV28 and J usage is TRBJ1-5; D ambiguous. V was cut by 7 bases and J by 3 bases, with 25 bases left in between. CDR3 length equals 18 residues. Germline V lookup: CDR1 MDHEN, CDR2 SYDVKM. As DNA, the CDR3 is TGTGCCAGCATCAAAAGGACCCCACTCGGGTCTTTCAATCAGCCCCAGCATTTT. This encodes CASIKRTPLGSFNQPQHF. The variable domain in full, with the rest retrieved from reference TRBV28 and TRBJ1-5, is DVKVTQSSRYLVKRTGEKVFLECVQDMDHENMFWYRQDPGLGLRLIYFSYDVKMKEKGDIPEGYSVSREKKERFSLILESASTNQTSMYLCASIKRTPLGSFNQPQHFGDGTRLSIL.

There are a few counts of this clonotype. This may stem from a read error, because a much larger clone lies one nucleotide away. CDR3 DNA sequence: TGTGCCAGTAGTCCCTCGGACACCTTCACCGGGGAGCTGTGTTTT. Protein: CASSPSDTFTGELCF. V gene TRBV19 combines with J gene TRBJ2-2; D tentatively fits TRBD1 or TRBD2 (5 bases each). Germline CDR1 LNHDA, CDR2 SQIVND (reference sequence). The CDR3 extends over 15 amino acids.

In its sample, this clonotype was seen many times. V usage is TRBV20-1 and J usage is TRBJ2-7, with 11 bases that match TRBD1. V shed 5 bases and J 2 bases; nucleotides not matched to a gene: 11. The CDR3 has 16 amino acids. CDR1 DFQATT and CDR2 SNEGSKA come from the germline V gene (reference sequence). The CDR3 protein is CSAHKVGGQGAYEQYF. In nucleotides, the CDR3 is TGCAGTGCTCATAAGGTGGGGGGACAGGGGGCCTACGAGCAGTACTTC.

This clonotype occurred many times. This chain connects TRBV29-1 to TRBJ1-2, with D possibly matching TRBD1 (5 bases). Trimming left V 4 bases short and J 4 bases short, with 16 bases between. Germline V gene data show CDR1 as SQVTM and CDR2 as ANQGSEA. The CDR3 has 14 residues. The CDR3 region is CSVVVDTRGYGYTF. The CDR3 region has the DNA TGCAGCGTTGTCGTAGACACGAGGGGCTATGGCTACACCTTC.

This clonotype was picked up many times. The CDR3 nucleotides are TGTGCCAGCAGTGTTAACCCGACAGGGGGCACAGAGACCCAGTACTTC. Amino acids: CASSVNPTGGTETQYF. The J gene is TRBJ2-5, the V gene TRBV6-1, with 10 nucleotides matching TRBD1. CDR1 and CDR2 (germline): MNHNS, SASEGT. This CDR3 region has 16 residues. With 4 bases clipped from V and 4 bases from J, the junction kept 9 bases outside the gene matches.

In DNA form, the CDR3 reads TGTGCTAGTGGTTTGGTGACTGGGGGAAGCTCCTATAATTCACCCCTCCACTTT. Translating gives CASGLVTGGSSYNSPLHF. V is TRBV12-5 and J is TRBJ1-6; TRBD1 is a possible D gene (5 bases). CDR1 and CDR2 from the germline V gene are LGHNT and FRNRAP. CDR3 size: 18 residues. V lost 0 bases to trimming and J lost 0 bases, with 12 bases between them.

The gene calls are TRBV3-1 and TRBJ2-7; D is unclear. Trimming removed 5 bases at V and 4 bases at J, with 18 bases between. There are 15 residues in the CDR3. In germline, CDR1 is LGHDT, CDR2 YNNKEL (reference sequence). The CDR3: CASSLRPRIGYEQYF. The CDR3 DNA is TGTGCCAGCAGCTTACGGCCTAGGATCGGGTACGAGCAGTACTTC.

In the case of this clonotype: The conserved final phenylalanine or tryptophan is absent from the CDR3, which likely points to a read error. Here the CDR3 DNA reads TGTGCCAGCAGTTTAAGAGGGGAGCTGTTTTTG. This codes for CASSLRGELFL. The chain carries TRBV28 and TRBJ2-2; D call uncertain. V was trimmed by 2 bases and J by 8 bases, leaving 3 bases between them. Germline lookup yields CDR1 MDHEN and CDR2 SYDVKM. The CDR3 contains 11 residues.

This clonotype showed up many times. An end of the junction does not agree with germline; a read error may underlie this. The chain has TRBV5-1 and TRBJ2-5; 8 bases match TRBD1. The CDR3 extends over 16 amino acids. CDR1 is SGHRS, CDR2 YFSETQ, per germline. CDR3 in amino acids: CASSWTPDRGGESQYF. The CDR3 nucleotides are TGCGCCAGCAGCTGGACCCCAGACAGGGGAGGAGAGTCCCAGTACTTC. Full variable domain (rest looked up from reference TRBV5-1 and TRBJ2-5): KAGVTQTPRYLIKTRGQQVTLSCSPISGHRSVSWYQQTPGQGLQFLFEYFSETQRNKGNFPGRFSGRQFSNSRSEMNVSTLELGDSALYLCASSWTPDRGGESQYFGPGTRLLVL.

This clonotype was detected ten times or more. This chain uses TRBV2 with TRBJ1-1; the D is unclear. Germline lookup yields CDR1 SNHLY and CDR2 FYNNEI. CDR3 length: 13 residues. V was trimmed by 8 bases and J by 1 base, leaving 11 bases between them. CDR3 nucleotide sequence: TGTGCCAGCCAATTGAACGGGAACACTGAAGCTTTCTTT. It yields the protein CASQLNGNTEAFF.

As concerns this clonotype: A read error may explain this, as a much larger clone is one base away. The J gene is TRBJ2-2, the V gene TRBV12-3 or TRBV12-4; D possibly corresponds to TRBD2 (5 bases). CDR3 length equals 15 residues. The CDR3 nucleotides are TGTGCCAGCGGTTTAGTCCGGGGGAACACCGGGGAGCTGTTTTTT. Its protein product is CASGLVRGNTGELFF.

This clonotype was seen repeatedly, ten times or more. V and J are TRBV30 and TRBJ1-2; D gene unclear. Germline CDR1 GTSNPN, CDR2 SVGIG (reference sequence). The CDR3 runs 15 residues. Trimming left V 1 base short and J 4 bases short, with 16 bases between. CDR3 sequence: CAWSDRALGSYGYTF. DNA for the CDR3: TGTGCCTGGAGTGACCGGGCCCTTGGTAGCTATGGCTACACCTTC.

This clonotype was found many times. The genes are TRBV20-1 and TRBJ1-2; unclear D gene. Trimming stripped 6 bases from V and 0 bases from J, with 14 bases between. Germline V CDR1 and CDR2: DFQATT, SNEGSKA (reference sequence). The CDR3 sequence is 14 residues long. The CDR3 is CSAAPRVANYGYTF. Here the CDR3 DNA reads TGCAGTGCCGCCCCTCGGGTGGCTAACTATGGCTACACCTTC.

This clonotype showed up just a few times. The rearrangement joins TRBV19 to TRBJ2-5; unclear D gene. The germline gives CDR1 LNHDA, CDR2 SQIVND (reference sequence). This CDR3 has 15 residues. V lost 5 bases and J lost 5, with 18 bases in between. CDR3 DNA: TGTGCCAGTAGTCTTCGGACCGGATTGATGGAGACCCAGTACTTC. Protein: CASSLRTGLMETQYF.

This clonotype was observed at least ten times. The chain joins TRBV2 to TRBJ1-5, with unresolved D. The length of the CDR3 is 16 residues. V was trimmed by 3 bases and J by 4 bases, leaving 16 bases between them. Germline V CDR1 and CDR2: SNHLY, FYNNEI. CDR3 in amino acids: CASSDPSLGLNQPQHF. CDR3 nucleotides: TGTGCCAGCAGTGACCCCAGCTTGGGCCTTAATCAGCCCCAGCATTTT.

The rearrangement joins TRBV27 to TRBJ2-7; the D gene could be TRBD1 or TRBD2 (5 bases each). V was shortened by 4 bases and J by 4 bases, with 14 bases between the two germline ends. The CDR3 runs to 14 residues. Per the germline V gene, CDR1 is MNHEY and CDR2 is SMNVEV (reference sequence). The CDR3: CASSSSQGPYEQYF. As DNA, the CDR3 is TGTGCCAGCAGTTCTAGCCAGGGCCCTTACGAGCAGTACTTC.

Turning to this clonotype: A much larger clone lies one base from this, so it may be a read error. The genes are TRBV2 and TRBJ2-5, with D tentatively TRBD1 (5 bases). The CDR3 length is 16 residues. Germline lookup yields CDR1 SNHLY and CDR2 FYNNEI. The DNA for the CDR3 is TGTGCCAGCAGTGGCTCCTGGGGCTTGGGGCAAGAGACCAAGTACTTC. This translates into CASSGSWGLGQETKYF.

CDR3 sequence reads: CASSPSIETQYF. The CDR3 DNA reads TGTGCCAGCAGCCCCTCCATAGAGACCCAGTACTTC. The chain has TRBV11-2 and TRBJ2-5; D is undetermined. Germline CDR1 is SGHAT and CDR2 is FQNNGV. V was shortened by 5 bases and J by 4 bases, with 8 bases between the two germline ends. The CDR3 length is 12 residues. The entire variable domain, with the rest obtained from reference TRBV11-2 and TRBJ2-5, is as follows: EAGVAQSPRYKIIEKRQSVAFWCNPISGHATLYWYQQILGQGPKLLIQFQNNGVVDDSQLPKDRFSAERLKGVDSTLKIQPAKLEDSAVYLCASSPSIETQYFGPGTRLLVL.

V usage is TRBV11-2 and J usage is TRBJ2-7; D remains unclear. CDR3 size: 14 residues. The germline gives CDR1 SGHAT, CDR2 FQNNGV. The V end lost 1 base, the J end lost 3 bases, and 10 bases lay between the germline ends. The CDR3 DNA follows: TGTGCCAGCAGCTTAGGGGTACGAATCTACGAGCAGTACTTC. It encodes CASSLGVRIYEQYF. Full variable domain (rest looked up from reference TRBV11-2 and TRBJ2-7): EAGVAQSPRYKIIEKRQSVAFWCNPISGHATLYWYQQILGQGPKLLIQFQNNGVVDDSQLPKDRFSAERLKGVDSTLKIQPAKLEDSAVYLCASSLGVRIYEQYFGPGTRLTVT.

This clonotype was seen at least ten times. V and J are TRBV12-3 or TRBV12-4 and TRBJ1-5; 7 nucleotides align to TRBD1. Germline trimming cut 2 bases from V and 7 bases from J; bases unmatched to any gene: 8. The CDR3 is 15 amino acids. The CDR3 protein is CASSLRTGRRQPQHF. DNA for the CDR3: TGTGCCAGCAGTTTAAGGACAGGCCGGCGACAGCCCCAGCATTTT.

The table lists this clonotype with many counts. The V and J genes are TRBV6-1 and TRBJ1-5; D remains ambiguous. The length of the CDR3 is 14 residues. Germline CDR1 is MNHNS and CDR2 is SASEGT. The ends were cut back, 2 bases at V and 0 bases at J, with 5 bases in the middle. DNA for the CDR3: TGTGCCAGCAGTGAAAGGTATAGCAATCAGCCCCAGCATTTT. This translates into CASSERYSNQPQHF.

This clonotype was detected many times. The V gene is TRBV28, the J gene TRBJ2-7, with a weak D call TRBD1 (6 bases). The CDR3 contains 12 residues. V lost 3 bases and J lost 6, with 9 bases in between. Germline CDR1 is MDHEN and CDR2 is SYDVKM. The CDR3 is CASSLGTFEQYF. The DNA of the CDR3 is TGTGCCAGCAGTTTGGGGACATTCGAGCAGTACTTC.

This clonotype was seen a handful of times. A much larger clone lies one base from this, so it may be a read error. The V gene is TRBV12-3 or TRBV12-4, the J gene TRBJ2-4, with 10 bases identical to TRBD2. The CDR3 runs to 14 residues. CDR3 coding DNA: TGTGCCAGCAGTCCCGGACTAGCGGTGAACATTAAGTACTTC. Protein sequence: CASSPGLAVNIKYF.